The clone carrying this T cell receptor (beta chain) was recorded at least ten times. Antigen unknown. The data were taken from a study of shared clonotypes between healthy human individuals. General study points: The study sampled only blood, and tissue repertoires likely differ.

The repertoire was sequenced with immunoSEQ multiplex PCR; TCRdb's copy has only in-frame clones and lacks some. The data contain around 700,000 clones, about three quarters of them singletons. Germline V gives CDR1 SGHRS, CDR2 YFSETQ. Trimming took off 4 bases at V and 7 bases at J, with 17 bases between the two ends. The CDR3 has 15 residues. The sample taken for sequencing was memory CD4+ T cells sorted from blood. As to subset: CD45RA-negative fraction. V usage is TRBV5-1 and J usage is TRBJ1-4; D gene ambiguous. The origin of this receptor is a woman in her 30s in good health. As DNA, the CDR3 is TGCGCCAGCAGCCCCACGCTCCGGGGAAGTGAAAAACTGTTTTTT. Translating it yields CASSPTLRGSEKLFF.